This T cell receptor (beta chain) stems from a study of OX40 agonist ivuxolimab in advanced cancers. The CDR3 length is 14 residues. Trimming removed 1 base from V and 2 bases from J, with 7 bases in between. Germline CDR1 reads SGHTA; CDR2 reads FQGNSA. Assay used: immunoSEQ multiplex PCR; TCRdb lists only in-frame clones, some missing. The sample comprises tens of thousands of clones, around four fifths of which are singletons, and approximately 1.6% rests with the top ten. The count of this clone is one. Material: CD4+ or CD8+ T cells sorted from blood, obtained in a trial of the OX40 agonist ivuxolimab. V and J are TRBV7-2 and TRBJ2-3; unclear D gene. This TCR was sampled from an adult with an advanced solid tumor such as melanoma, head and neck, liver or kidney cancer. The CDR3 nucleotides are TGTGCCAGCAGCTTAGATTACTCCACAGATACGCAGTATTTT. This gives the protein CASSLDYSTDTQYF.